This entry describes one T cell receptor beta chain. The sample originates from a study of technical replicates of blood from a few donors. This CDR3 comprises 15 residues. Trimming took 8 bases from V and 0 from J; bases not matched to a gene: 8. Germline V gives CDR1 SGDLS, CDR2 YYNGEE. Sequencing was performed with immunoSEQ multiplex PCR; in TCRdb, only in-frame clones are kept and a portion is missing. The sample lists 90,000 to 100,000 clones, more than 90% occurring once. Source material: T cells isolated from PBMCs. The chain couples TRBV9 to TRBJ1-1; TRBD1 agrees at 9 bases. This receptor was identified in a human donor in good health. The CDR3 nucleotides read TGTGCCAGTGCGGACAGGGGCAACATGAACACTGAAGCTTTCTTT. Encoded protein: CASADRGNMNTEAFF. Using reference TRBV9 and TRBJ1-1 for the parts outside the CDR3, the full variable domain is DSGVTQTPKHLITATGQRVTLRCSPRSGDLSVYWYQQSLDQGLQFLIQYYNGEERAKGNILERFSAQQFPDLHSELNLSSLELGDSALYFCASADRGNMNTEAFFGQGTRLTVV.